A single sample is the source of the 8 T cell receptor beta chains below, sequenced in a study of early T cells in non-severe SARS-CoV-2 infection. Via MiXCR, TCRdb re-called the 5' RACE reads, giving one row per CDR3 protein. Among some 98,000 distinct CDR3 sequences listed, approximately 10% were seen once. Material: whole blood. The receptors derive from an adult who was a healthcare worker with PCR-confirmed SARS-CoV-2 infection or an uninfected control (not recorded which).

The sample holds many counts of this clonotype. The chain has TRBV7-8 and TRBJ1-4; D uncertain. V lost 5 bases, J lost 8 bases, and 9 bases lay in between. The CDR3 runs to 12 residues. Germline CDR1 is SGHVS and CDR2 is FQNEAQ. This chain's CDR3 is CASSAGGEKLFF. In nucleotides, the CDR3 is TGTGCCAGCAGCGCCGGAGGGGAAAAACTGTTTTTT.

This clonotype turned up a few times. V gene TRBV12-3 or TRBV12-4 combines with J gene TRBJ1-1; possible D gene TRBD1, 5 bases. This CDR3 has 13 amino acids. Deletions cut 6 bases from V and 4 bases from J, with 12 bases between. CDR3 nucleotides: TGTGCCAGCAGGTTGACAGTGGGCACTGAAGCTTTCTTT. Its translation: CASRLTVGTEAFF.

Remarks on this clonotype: As the CDR3 is not closed by the conserved phenylalanine or tryptophan, this likely results from a read error. The V gene is TRBV28, the J gene TRBJ2-1, with unresolved D. The CDR3 length is 16 residues. Germline values: CDR1 MDHEN, CDR2 SYDVKM. Trimming shortened V by 0 bases and J by 7 bases, and 16 bases separated the two germline ends. The chain's CDR3 is CASSLWNLSLMNEQFL. The DNA for the CDR3 is TGTGCCAGCAGTTTATGGAACCTTAGCCTTATGAATGAGCAGTTCCTC.

This clonotype was detected ten times or more. This rearrangement joins TRBV6-5 to TRBJ1-6, with TRBD1 matching over 7 bases. This CDR3 comprises 14 residues. V dropped 2 bases and J dropped 9; count of bases not matched to a gene: 4. The germline gives CDR1 MNHEY, CDR2 SVGAGI. This chain's CDR3 is CASSYGAGGSPLHF. The CDR3 nucleotides read TGTGCCAGCAGTTACGGGGCAGGGGGTTCACCCCTCCACTTT.

This clonotype occurred a few times. This CDR3 reads CSALRQGSGTEAFF. CDR3 nucleotide sequence: TGCAGTGCACTCCGGCAGGGATCGGGGACTGAAGCTTTCTTT. The rearrangement uses TRBV20-1 and TRBJ1-1; D might be TRBD1 (5 bases). Trimming took 6 bases from V and 5 from J, leaving 19 bases between them. This CDR3 spans 14 amino acids. Germline CDR1 is DFQATT and CDR2 is SNEGSKA (reference sequence).

This clonotype was seen repeatedly, ten times or more. The chain recombines TRBV29-1 with TRBJ2-7, with 8 bases fitting TRBD1. V was clipped by 4 bases and J by 6 bases; unmatched bases: 2. Looked up from germline, CDR1 is SQVTM and CDR2 is ANQGSEA. CDR3 length: 11 amino acids. This CDR3 reads CSVVTGAEQYF. The CDR3 bases are TGCAGCGTTGTGACAGGGGCCGAGCAGTACTTC.

The chain recombines TRBV12-3 or TRBV12-4 with TRBJ2-7; D gene uncertain. The CDR3 runs 13 residues. The V end was cut by 3 bases, the J end by 2 bases, with 8 bases between. CDR3 amino acids: CASSLTSTYEQYF. CDR3 coding DNA: TGTGCCAGCAGTTTGACCAGTACCTACGAGCAGTACTTC.

This clonotype has more than one count but fewer than ten. CDR3 sequence reads: CASSVGGQGPTGELFF. The DNA of the CDR3 is TGTGCCAGCAGCGTAGGAGGGCAGGGACCCACCGGGGAGCTGTTTTTT. The chain is built from TRBV9 and TRBJ2-2; D may be TRBD1 or TRBD2 (5 bases each). The germline V gene encodes CDR1 SGDLS and CDR2 YYNGEE. CDR3 length: 16 residues. The ends were cut back, 0 bases at V and 4 bases at J, with 13 bases in the middle.